This T cell receptor (beta chain) emerged from a study of OX40 agonist ivuxolimab in advanced cancers. Clones were read by immunoSEQ multiplex PCR, and TCRdb kept only the in-frame ones, dropping some. The table shows approximately 77,000 clones, with approximately 90% occurring only once. The V gene's germline CDR1 is SGHAT and CDR2 FQNNGV. Losses at the gene ends were 2 bases for V and 10 bases for J; bases not matched to a gene: 5. The CDR3 is 14 amino acids. The sequenced sample was CD4+ or CD8+ T cells sorted from blood, obtained in a trial of the OX40 agonist ivuxolimab. The chain uses TRBV11-2 and TRBJ1-4; 9 bases match TRBD1. The TCR originated in an adult with an advanced solid tumor such as melanoma, head and neck, liver or kidney cancer. The CDR3 sequence: CASSLPTGGRKLFF. CDR3 nucleotide sequence: TGTGCCAGCAGCTTACCGACAGGGGGACGAAAACTGTTTTTT.